The TCR beta chain under discussion was sequenced for a study of cytomegalovirus exposure and HLA in healthy donors. Points from the study as a whole: Analysis was carried out at a later point, and it linked a missense DCLRE1C variant to TCR beta V- and J-gene trimming.

As concerns this clone: The target antigen is unknown.

The primer mix had 60 Vbeta and 13 Jbeta primers. Assay: immunoSEQ multiplex PCR; the TCRdb copy retains only in-frame clones and omits some. Of roughly 190,000 clones in the sample, roughly 78% were seen once. The CDR3 contains 13 residues. Germline lookup yields CDR1 MNHEY and CDR2 SMNVEV (reference sequence). With 6 bases removed from V and 0 bases from J, the gap between germline ends came to 9 bases. The sequence was obtained from a girl aged 10 to 17 in good health and CMV-seropositive. V and J are TRBV27 and TRBJ2-7, with D possibly matching TRBD2 (6 bases). Sequenced input: PBMCs. DNA of the CDR3: TGTGCCAGCAGCTTCGGGGGCTCCTACGAGCAGTACTTC. It yields the protein CASSFGGSYEQYF.